Only a few counts were recorded for the clone carrying this TCR beta chain. The sample originates from a study of blood T cells in healthy people across ages. The CDR3 extends over 17 amino acids. Trimming shortened V by 7 bases and J by 0 bases, and 21 bases separated the two germline ends. From germline, CDR1 is SGHAT and CDR2 FQDESV (reference sequence). A second 7 to 11 cycle PCR used barcoded and J-beta primers. TCRdb ran MiXCR on the 5' RACE reads and lists one entry per CDR3 protein. The sample includes 850,000 to 1,100,000 distinct CDR3 sequences, under 40% of them seen just once. Sequencing was performed on blood. The gene calls are TRBV11-1 and TRBJ1-1, with a weak D call TRBD1 (5 bases). This sequence was found in a man between 18 and 35 years old in good health. Here the CDR3 reads CASNLGPGRTMNTEAFF. The CDR3 DNA sequence: TGTGCCAGCAACCTGGGACCCGGGAGGACCATGAACACTGAAGCTTTCTTT. Complete variable domain (other parts from reference TRBV11-1 and TRBJ1-1): EAEVAQSPRYKITEKSQAVAFWCDPISGHATLYWYRQILGQGPELLVQFQDESVVDDSQLPKDRFSAERLKGVDSTLKIQPAELGDSAMYLCASNLGPGRTMNTEAFFGQGTRLTVV.